The 24 T cell receptor beta chains given below trace back to one sample, sequenced in a study of human T cells and chemical hapten exposure. Each CDR3 protein is one row after TCRdb ran MiXCR on the RACE reads. The sample carries roughly 90,000 distinct CDR3 sequences, approximately 11% recorded once. Time point meaning: patch test 3, about 24 weeks after DPC sensitization. Treatment noted: therapeutic diphenylcyclopropenone sensitization with weekly scalp DPC. The sequenced sample was whole blood, obtained in connection with sensitization to the hapten diphenylcyclopropenone (DPC). Source of these receptors: a young woman with alopecia areata. Some clones in this sample may be carry-over from other donors' samples.

This clonotype has ten or more counts. The chain carries TRBV20-1 and TRBJ1-6, with 7 bases that match TRBD1. This CDR3 comprises 14 residues. Germline CDR1 is DFQATT and CDR2 is SNEGSKA (reference sequence). The CDR3 DNA reads TGCAGCGGGTGGGGGACAGTGTATAATTCACCCCTCCACTTT. Translated: CSGWGTVYNSPLHF.

This clonotype occurred many times. The J gene is TRBJ2-1, the V gene TRBV11-2; either TRBD1 or TRBD2 may supply D (6 bases each). Germline V gene sequence: CDR1 SGHAT, CDR2 FQNNGV. The CDR3 loop spans 11 amino acids. V was pared by 2 bases and J by 15 bases, with 11 bases between. Here the CDR3 DNA reads TGTGCCAGCAGCTTAAGGGGGGTCCTGTTCTTC. It is translated as CASSLRGVLFF.

This clonotype appeared a few times. The chain recombines TRBV28 with TRBJ1-1, with D unresolved. Germline CDR1 is MDHEN and CDR2 is SYDVKM. V was clipped by 10 bases and J by 1 base, with 10 bases between them. The length of the CDR3 is 12 residues. CDR3 nucleotide sequence: TGTGCCACTACGGAGACGAACACTGAAGCTTTCTTT. This sequence encodes CATTETNTEAFF.

This clonotype was counted between two and nine times. The chain is built from TRBV28 and TRBJ1-3, with 9 bases aligning to TRBD1. Trimming cost V 4 bases and J 0 bases; bases outside gene matches: 4. The CDR3 totals 16 residues. Germline CDR1 reads MDHEN; CDR2 reads SYDVKM. The CDR3 here is CASSSPGQGSGNTIYF. CDR3 sequence (DNA): TGTGCCAGCAGTTCTCCGGGACAGGGCTCTGGAAACACCATATATTTT.

The chain uses TRBV21-1 and TRBJ1-3. TRBV21-1 corresponds to a pseudogene. This CDR3 has 15 amino acids. CDR3 coding DNA: TGTGCCAGCAGCAAACAACCAGACTCTGGAAACACCATATATTTT. Its translation is CASSKQPDSGNTIYF.

This clonotype was counted between two and nine times. V is TRBV21-1 and J is TRBJ1-2; the table's D call, TRBD1, has no DNA check behind it. TRBV21-1 is a known pseudogene. CDR3 length: 17 amino acids. The CDR3 spells CASSKALRDRDLNGYTF. In nucleotides, the CDR3 is TGTGCCAGCAGCAAAGCGCTTAGGGACAGGGACTTAAATGGCTACACCTTC.

Only a few counts were recorded for this clonotype. The chain combines TRBV18 with TRBJ2-6; perhaps TRBD2 as D (5 bases). The V gene lost 3 bases and the J gene lost 7 bases, with 7 bases spanning the gap. The V gene's germline CDR1 is KGHSH and CDR2 LQKENI. This CDR3 comprises 13 residues. Here the CDR3 DNA reads TGTGCCAGCTCACCCGAGGGAGCCAACGTCCTGACTTTC. Translated: CASSPEGANVLTF.

This clonotype was detected a few times. This chain connects TRBV28 to TRBJ2-4; no reliable D call. Germline V gene lookup returns CDR1 MDHEN and CDR2 SYDVKM. With 5 bases removed from V and 0 bases from J, the gap between germline ends came to 8 bases. The CDR3 consists of 14 residues. In DNA, the CDR3 is TGTGCCAGCAGTCAGGATCTAGCCAAAAACATTCAGTACTTC. It yields the protein CASSQDLAKNIQYF.

This clonotype has ten or more counts. For the CDR3, the DNA is TGTGCCAGCAGTTATGCGCGGGAGCCCAACACCGGGGAGCTGTTTTTT. Protein product: CASSYAREPNTGELFF. J is TRBJ2-2 and V is TRBV6-2 or TRBV6-3; TRBD2 matches at 7 bases. In germline, CDR1 is MNHEY, CDR2 SVGEGT. The CDR3 runs 16 residues. Unmatched junction bases numbered 6, after V lost 3 bases and J lost 2 bases.

The table lists this clonotype with many counts. The chain uses TRBV24-1 and TRBJ1-5; D gene ambiguous. V was shortened by 5 bases and J by 0 bases, with 7 bases between the two germline ends. CDR1 and CDR2 from the germline V gene are KGHDR and SFDVKD. The length of the CDR3 is 14 residues. CDR3 protein: CATSVSNSNQPQHF. Here the CDR3 DNA reads TGTGCCACCAGTGTCTCGAATAGCAATCAGCCCCAGCATTTT.

This chain links TRBV6-4 with TRBJ1-1; D gene unclear. Trimming pared 4 bases from V and 6 bases from J, leaving 12 bases between. Germline V gives CDR1 MRHNA, CDR2 SNTAGT. The CDR3 is 13 residues long. The CDR3 DNA reads as TGTGCCAGCAGTGCCAGCCCGGGAGCTGAAGCTTTCTTT. This translates into CASSASPGAEAFF.

There are many counts of this clonotype. The V and J genes are TRBV29-1 and TRBJ2-5; 10 bases align to TRBD2. V was clipped by 7 bases and J by 1 base; unmatched bases: 0. This CDR3 is built from 12 residues. Germline V gene data show CDR1 as SQVTM and CDR2 as ANQGSEA. CDR3 in DNA: TGCAGCGCTAGCGGGAGCCAAGAGACCCAGTACTTC. Protein product: CSASGSQETQYF.

This chain joins TRBV11-2 and TRBJ2-2; 7 bases agree with TRBD1. Unmatched junction bases numbered 11, after V lost 7 bases and J lost 6 bases. The CDR3 is 15 residues long. Per the germline V gene, CDR1 is SGHAT and CDR2 is FQNNGV. The CDR3 sequence is CASIKTTGLPGELFF. CDR3 coding DNA: TGTGCCAGCATCAAGACGACAGGGCTGCCCGGGGAGCTGTTTTTT.

This clonotype occurred a few times. The V call is TRBV6-1, the J call TRBJ1-5; D call uncertain. The CDR3 runs 14 residues. V was trimmed by 2 bases and J by 5 bases, leaving 10 bases between them. CDR1 MNHNS and CDR2 SASEGT come from the germline V gene. In nucleotides, the CDR3 is TGTGCCAGCAGTGAAAAGCCAGGTTATCAGCCCCAGCATTTT. Translating it yields CASSEKPGYQPQHF.

This clonotype was counted at least ten times. The chain has TRBV5-6 and TRBJ1-2, with 11 positions matching TRBD1. Germline CDR1 SGHDT, CDR2 YYEEEE. V was pared by 0 bases and J by 3 bases, with 7 bases of the junction left unmatched. This CDR3 region has 17 residues. The DNA for the CDR3 is TGTGCCAGCAGCTTGGGGACAGGGGGCACGTCCTACTATGGCTACACCTTC. It yields the protein CASSLGTGGTSYYGYTF.

This clonotype was counted only a few times. The genes are TRBV5-4 and TRBJ2-1, with unresolved D. Trimming stripped 0 bases from V and 6 bases from J, with 10 bases between. Germline values: CDR1 SGHNT, CDR2 YYREEE (reference sequence). The CDR3 consists of 14 residues. The CDR3 sequence: CASSLGHPGNEQFF. The CDR3 bases are TGTGCCAGCAGCTTGGGACATCCGGGCAATGAGCAGTTCTTC.

The gene calls are TRBV3-1 and TRBJ2-1; unclear D gene. Germline V gene data show CDR1 as LGHDT and CDR2 as YNNKEL (reference sequence). Trimming took off 5 bases at V and 9 bases at J, with 14 bases between the two ends. This CDR3 has 13 residues. CDR3 DNA sequence: TGTGCCAGCAGCTCTACTTATGGCGCTGAGCAGTTCTTC. This sequence encodes CASSSTYGAEQFF.

This clonotype was seen at least ten times. The rearrangement links TRBV6-5 to TRBJ1-1; 7 bases are a match to TRBD1. V was clipped by 4 bases and J by 1 base; unmatched bases: 3. The CDR3 covers 14 residues. Germline V gene data show CDR1 as MNHEY and CDR2 as SVGAGI. Here the CDR3 reads CASSSWTGNTEAFF. As DNA, the CDR3 is TGTGCCAGCAGTTCCTGGACAGGGAACACTGAAGCTTTCTTT.

This clonotype was recorded many times. V is TRBV29-1 and J is TRBJ2-2; D might be TRBD2 (6 bases). Deletions cut 4 bases from V and 2 bases from J, with 11 bases between. This CDR3 has 14 residues. Germline assignment: CDR1 SQVTM and CDR2 ANQGSEA. The CDR3 here is CSVVWGGNTGELFF. CDR3 bases: TGCAGCGTTGTCTGGGGAGGCAACACCGGGGAGCTGTTTTTT.

This clonotype was counted at least ten times. The chain links TRBV28 to TRBJ1-5; TRBD1 aligns across 9 bases. Germline CDR1 MDHEN, CDR2 SYDVKM. This CDR3 spans 16 amino acids. V was pared by 6 bases and J by 5 bases, with 11 bases of the junction left unmatched. The DNA for the CDR3 is TGTGCCAGCAGCAATCCGGGACAGGGAAGTCATCAGCCCCAGCATTTT. It yields the protein CASSNPGQGSHQPQHF.

This clonotype was seen more than once but under ten times. V and J are TRBV29-1 and TRBJ1-4; TRBD1 is a possible D gene (6 bases). The V and J ends lost 7 bases and 5 bases respectively, with 14 bases between them. Per the germline V gene, CDR1 is SQVTM and CDR2 is ANQGSEA. This CDR3 has 13 amino acids. The CDR3 DNA sequence: TGCAGCGCGCGGACAGTTGGGAATGAAAAACTGTTTTTT. Translating gives CSARTVGNEKLFF.

This clonotype was recorded many times. The chain uses TRBV7-2 and TRBJ1-6; 12 bases map to TRBD1. J was trimmed by 6 bases and V by 6 bases; bases with no gene match: 3. The CDR3 loop spans 15 amino acids. CDR1 is SGHTA, CDR2 FQGNSA, per germline. CDR3 bases: TGTGCCAGCAGAAGGGACAGGGGGCTTAATTCACCCCTCCACTTT. Translation gives CASRRDRGLNSPLHF. The full variable domain, its missing parts supplied by reference TRBV7-2 and TRBJ1-6, is GAGVSQSPSNKVTEKGKDVELRCDPISGHTALYWYRQSLGQGLEFLIYFQGNSAPDKSGLPSDRFSAERTGGSVSTLTIQRTQQEDSAVYLCASRRDRGLNSPLHFGNGTRLTVT.

The rearrangement links TRBV20-1 to TRBJ2-1; D gene unclear. The CDR3 runs to 14 residues. The germline gives CDR1 DFQATT, CDR2 SNEGSKA (reference sequence). Trimming shortened V by 3 bases and J by 0 bases, and 9 bases separated the two germline ends. CDR3 nucleotides: TGCAGTGCTAGTCACTCGTACTCCTACAATGAGCAGTTCTTC. Its protein product is CSASHSYSYNEQFF.

The chain uses TRBV5-4 and TRBJ2-2; 9 nucleotides line up with TRBD1. The CDR3 extends over 16 amino acids. The V segment lost 4 bases and the J segment 0 bases; nucleotides outside the gene matches: 4. CDR1 is SGHNT, CDR2 YYREEE, per germline (reference sequence). The CDR3 region is CASSPRQGANTGELFF. CDR3 bases: TGTGCCAGCAGCCCGAGACAGGGGGCGAACACCGGGGAGCTGTTTTTT.